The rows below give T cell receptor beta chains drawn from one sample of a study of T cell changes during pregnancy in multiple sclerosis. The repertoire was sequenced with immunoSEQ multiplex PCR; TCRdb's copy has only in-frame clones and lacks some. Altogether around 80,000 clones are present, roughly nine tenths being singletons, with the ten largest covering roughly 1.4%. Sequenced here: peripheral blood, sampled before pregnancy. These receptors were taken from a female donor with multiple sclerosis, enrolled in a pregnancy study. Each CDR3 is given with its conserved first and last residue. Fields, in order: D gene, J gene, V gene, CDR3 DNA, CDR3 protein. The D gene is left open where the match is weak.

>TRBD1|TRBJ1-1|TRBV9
TGTGCCAGCAGCGTGGGTGGGACAGGGGCTGAAGCTTTCTTT
CASSVGGTGAEAFF
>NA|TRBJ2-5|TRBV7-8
TGTGCCAGCAGCAAGGGCAGGACACCTCAAGAGACCCAGTACTTC
CASSKGRTPQETQYF
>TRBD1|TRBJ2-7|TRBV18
TGTGCCAGCTCCGACAGGGAATCCCTTTACGAGCAGTACTTC
CASSDRESLYEQYF
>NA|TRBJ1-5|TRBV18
TGTGCCAGCTCACCAATCGGGGGTGGGGATCAGCCCCAGCATTTT
CASSPIGGGDQPQHF
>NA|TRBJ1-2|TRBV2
TGTGCCACCCGAATAACAGGGTACGGCTACACCTTC
CATRITGYGYTF
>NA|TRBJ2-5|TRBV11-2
TGTGCCAGCAGCTTAGGTGGAGGGTTCCTCGAGACCCAGTACTTC
CASSLGGGFLETQYF
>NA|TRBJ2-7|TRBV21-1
TGTGCCAGCAGCAAAGAGGGCATTGGCAGGGAATACGAGCAGTACTTC
CASSKEGIGREYEQYF
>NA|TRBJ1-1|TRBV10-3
TGTGCCATCAGTGGGGGGGGTACTGAAGCTTTCTTT
CAISGGGTEAFF
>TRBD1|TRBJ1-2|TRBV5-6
TGTGCCAGCAGCTCACGCAAGGGGGCGGGTGGCTACACCTTC
CASSSRKGAGGYTF
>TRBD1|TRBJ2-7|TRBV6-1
TGTGCCAGCAGTGACCTTTCTCCGGGACAGGGATGGGAGCAGTACTTC
CASSDLSPGQGWEQYF
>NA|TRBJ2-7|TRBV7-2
TGTGCCAGCAGCTTAGAAGTGCGGCAGATATACGAGCAGTACTTC
CASSLEVRQIYEQYF
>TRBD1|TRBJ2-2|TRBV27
TGTGCCAGCAGGTTGACAGGGGGCGGGCGGGAGCTGTTTTTT
CASRLTGGGRELFF
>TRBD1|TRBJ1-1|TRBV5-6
TGTGCCAGCAGCCCCGGACAGGGTGCGGTTCCTGACACTGAAGCTTTCTTT
CASSPGQGAVPDTEAFF
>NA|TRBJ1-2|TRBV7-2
TGTGCCAGCAGCTTATCGGGGAAGACGAACCAGGATGGCTACACCTTC
CASSLSGKTNQDGYTF
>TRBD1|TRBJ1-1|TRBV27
TGTGCCAGCAGTGGGAATATCGGGACAGGGTCTGAAGCTTTCTTT
CASSGNIGTGSEAFF
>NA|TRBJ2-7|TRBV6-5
TGTGCCAGCAGTTACGGGACAAGTTACGAGCAGTACTTC
CASSYGTSYEQYF
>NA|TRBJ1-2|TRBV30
TGTGCCTGGAGATCCTCCATCCGGACGGGGGATGGCTACACCTTC
CAWRSSIRTGDGYTF